This T cell receptor (beta chain) was recorded in a study of early T cells in non-severe SARS-CoV-2 infection. J gave up 1 base and V 2 bases, and 7 bases lay outside the gene matches. Per the germline V gene, CDR1 is SGDLS and CDR2 is YYNGEE. CDR3 size: 17 residues. This clonotype appeared many times. From the 5' RACE reads, TCRdb called clonotypes with MiXCR, one entry per CDR3 protein. Here the sample spans some 46,000 distinct CDR3 sequences, about 6% being singletons. V is TRBV9 and J is TRBJ2-2, with TRBD1 matching 8 bases. Sequenced material: whole blood, taken at baseline. The clonotype was recovered from an adult who was a healthcare worker with PCR-confirmed SARS-CoV-2 infection or an uninfected control (not recorded which). The CDR3 nucleotides are TGTGCCAGCAGCGTGGACAGGGATCTTCGGAACACCGGGGAGCTGTTTTTT. Amino acids: CASSVDRDLRNTGELFF. The whole variable domain, remainder taken from reference TRBV9 and TRBJ2-2, is DSGVTQTPKHLITATGQRVTLRCSPRSGDLSVYWYQQSLDQGLQFLIQYYNGEERAKGNILERFSAQQFPDLHSELNLSSLELGDSALYFCASSVDRDLRNTGELFFGEGSRLTVL.